This T cell receptor beta chain was recovered during a study of control samples from healthy donors and cancer patients. Germline CDR1 reads SGHRS; CDR2 reads YFSETQ. The CDR3 totals 14 residues. V lost 4 bases and J 0 bases, leaving 9 bases between the germline ends. Repertoires were generated with immunoSEQ multiplex PCR, while TCRdb's copy carries only in-frame clones and drops some. The sample has about 110,000 clones; 70% to 90% are singletons. The V gene is TRBV5-1, the J gene TRBJ2-3; TRBD1 or TRBD2 may be the D gene (5 bases each). The sequenced sample was PBMCs. This receptor was taken from a woman aged 60-70 years with lung cancer. CDR3 loop: CASSPRGSTDTQYF. The CDR3, as DNA: TGCGCCAGCAGCCCGAGGGGTAGCACAGATACGCAGTATTTT.